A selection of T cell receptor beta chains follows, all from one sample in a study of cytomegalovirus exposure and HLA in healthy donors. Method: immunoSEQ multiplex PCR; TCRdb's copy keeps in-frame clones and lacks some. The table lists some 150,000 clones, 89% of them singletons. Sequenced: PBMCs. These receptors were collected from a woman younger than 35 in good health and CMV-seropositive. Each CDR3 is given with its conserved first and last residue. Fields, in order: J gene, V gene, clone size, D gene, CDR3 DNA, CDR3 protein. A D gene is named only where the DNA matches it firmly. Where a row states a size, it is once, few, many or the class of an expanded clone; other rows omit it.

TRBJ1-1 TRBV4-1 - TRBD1 TGCGCCAGCAGCCACCAGGGACAGAATGAAGCTTTCTTT CASSHQGQNEAFF
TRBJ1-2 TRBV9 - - TGTGCCAGCAGCGTAGGGCAGGGAAACTATGGCTACACCTTC CASSVGQGNYGYTF
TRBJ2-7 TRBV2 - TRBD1 TGTGCCAGCAGTGGCCTGGACAGGGTTTTAACCTACGAGCAGTACTTC CASSGLDRVLTYEQYF
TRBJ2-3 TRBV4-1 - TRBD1 TGCGCCAGCAGCCAAGACTCCTATAAGGACAGGGGGGCCGTGAGCACAGATACGCAGTATTTT CASSQDSYKDRGAVSTDTQYF
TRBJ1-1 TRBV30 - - TGTGCCTGGAGTGTACGGGGTCGTCTTATGAACACTGAAGCTTTCTTT CAWSVRGRLMNTEAFF
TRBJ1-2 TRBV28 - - TGTGCCAGCAGTTTGGGAGGGTATGGCTACACCTTC CASSLGGYGYTF
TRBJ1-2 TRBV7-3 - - TGTGCCAGCAGCTTAAGGATAGGAGGGCAGGAAGATGGCTACACCTTC CASSLRIGGQEDGYTF
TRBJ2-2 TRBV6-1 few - TGTGCCAGCAGTGCGCAGGGAGGAGGGTCCGGGGAGCTGTTTTTT CASSAQGGGSGELFF
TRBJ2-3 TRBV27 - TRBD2 TGTGCCAGCAGTCCCCAAACAGCGGGGGGGCCTTTTAGCGATACGCAGTATTTT CASSPQTAGGPFSDTQYF
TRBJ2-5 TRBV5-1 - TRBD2 TGCGCCAGCAGCTTGGTCCTAGCGGGGGGGCCGAGGACCCAGTACTTC CASSLVLAGGPRTQYF
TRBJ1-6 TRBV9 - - TGTGCCAGCAGCCCCAGTCCGATCTATAATTCACCCCTCCACTTT CASSPSPIYNSPLHF
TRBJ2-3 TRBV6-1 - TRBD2 TGTGCCAGCACTATACCACTAGCGTCCACAGATACGCAGTATTTT CASTIPLASTDTQYF
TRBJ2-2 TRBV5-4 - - TGTGCCAGCAGCTTTCAGGGTGCCGGGGAGCTGTTTTTT CASSFQGAGELFF
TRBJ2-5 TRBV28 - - TGTGCCAGCAGTAGTTACAGGGACCCGGGGACCCAGTACTTC CASSSYRDPGTQYF
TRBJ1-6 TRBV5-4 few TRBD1 TGTGCCAGCAGCAGGGACAGCAACACCTCACCCCTCCACTTT CASSRDSNTSPLHF
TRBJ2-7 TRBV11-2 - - TGTGCCAGCAGCTCCTCAGGGTACGGCTACGAGCAGTACTTC CASSSSGYGYEQYF
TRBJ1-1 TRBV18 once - TGTGCCAGCTCACCACGGCAGGCGTTGTTGAACACTGAAGCTTTCTTT CASSPRQALLNTEAFF
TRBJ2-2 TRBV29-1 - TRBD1 TGCAGCGTTAACAGGGGCTCTCCGAACACCGGGGAGCTGTTTTTT CSVNRGSPNTGELFF
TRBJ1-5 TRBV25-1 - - TGTGCCAGCAAGCCCTCCACCGGGACTATCTATAGCAATCAGCCCCAGCATTTT CASKPSTGTIYSNQPQHF
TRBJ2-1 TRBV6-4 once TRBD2 TGTGCCAGCAGTTTACTAGCGGGGGCCCCCCATGAGCAGTTCTTC CASSLLAGAPHEQFF
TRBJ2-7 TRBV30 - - TGTGCCTGGAGTGTATATGCGCGCACAGATACCACTCACGAGCAGTACTTC CAWSVYARTDTTHEQYF
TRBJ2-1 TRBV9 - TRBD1 TGTGCCAGCAGTACAGGGGATGAGCAGTTCTTC CASSTGDEQFF
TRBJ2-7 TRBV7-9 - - TGTGCCAGCAGCCCCCGCCCGGAGTTCGAGCAGTACTTC CASSPRPEFEQYF
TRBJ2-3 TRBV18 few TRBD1 TGTGCCAGCTCACCCCCACAGGGGCGCACAGATACGCAGTATTTT CASSPPQGRTDTQYF
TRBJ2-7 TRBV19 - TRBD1 TGTGCCAGTAGTAGGAAAAGGACAGGGGCCCACGAGCAGTACTTC CASSRKRTGAHEQYF
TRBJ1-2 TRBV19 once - TGTGCCAGTAGTATTGGTCCGACTCCTAACTATGGCTACACCTTC CASSIGPTPNYGYTF
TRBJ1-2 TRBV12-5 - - TGTGCTAGTGGTCCCTCAGGCGGGGGTCCTTTCTATGGCTACACCTTC CASGPSGGGPFYGYTF
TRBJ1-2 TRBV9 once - TGTGCCAGCAGCGTAGTGGAGGCCAACAGTGGCTACACCTTC CASSVVEANSGYTF
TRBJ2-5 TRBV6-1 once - TGTGCCAGCAGTGCACAGGGTCACGGAGAGACCCAGTACTTC CASSAQGHGETQYF
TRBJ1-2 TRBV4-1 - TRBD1 TGCGCCAGCAGCCACACACAACCGGGACAGGGTCTTACCCCCAACTATGGCTACACCTTC CASSHTQPGQGLTPNYGYTF
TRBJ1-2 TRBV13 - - - CASSSTLGTIYGYTF
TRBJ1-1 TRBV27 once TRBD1 TGTGCCAGCAGTTTATCTCGGGGACAGGAAGAAGCTTTCTTT CASSLSRGQEEAFF
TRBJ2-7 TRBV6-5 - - TGTGCCAGCAGTTACTCATCCGCAGGGACCTACGAGCAGTACTTC CASSYSSAGTYEQYF
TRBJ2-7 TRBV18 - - TGTGCCAGCTCCCAGGGCAGCAACTACGAGCAGTACTTC CASSQGSNYEQYF
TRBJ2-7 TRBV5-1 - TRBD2 TGCGCCAGCAGCTCTCAGACTAGCGGTCTCTCCTACGAGCAGTACTTC CASSSQTSGLSYEQYF
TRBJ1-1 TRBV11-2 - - TGTGCCAGCAGCTTAGGGACAGTTGGGGAAGCTTTCTTT CASSLGTVGEAFF
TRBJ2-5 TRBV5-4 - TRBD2 TGTGCCAGCAGCTTGGGGACTAGCGGGGGTGGGGGTCAAGAGACCCAGTACTTC CASSLGTSGGGGQETQYF
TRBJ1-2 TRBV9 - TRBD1 TGTGCCAGCAGCGTAGGACAGGGTGTTCTCTATGGCTACACCTTC CASSVGQGVLYGYTF
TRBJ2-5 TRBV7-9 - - TGTGCCAGCAGCAACGGGGGAGGGGGGCCCCGAGAGACCCAGTACTTC CASSNGGGGPRETQYF
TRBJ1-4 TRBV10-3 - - TGTGCCATCAGCGTCGGGGGTCTAGGTGAAAAACTGTTTTTT CAISVGGLGEKLFF
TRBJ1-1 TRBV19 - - TGTGCCAGTATTCGTCTCCCGAACACTGAAGCTTTCTTT CASIRLPNTEAFF
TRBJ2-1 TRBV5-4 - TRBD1 TGTGCCAGCAGCTTGGGACAGGGATCCTACAATGAGCAGTTCTTC CASSLGQGSYNEQFF
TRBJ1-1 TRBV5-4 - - TGTGCCAGCAGGTGGAGCGCGAACACTGAAGCTTTCTTT CASRWSANTEAFF
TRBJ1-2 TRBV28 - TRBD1 TGTGCCAGCAGTTTAGTGGAGGGGGACAGGGTCTATGGCTACACCTTC CASSLVEGDRVYGYTF
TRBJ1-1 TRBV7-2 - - TGTGCCAGCAGCTTAGCGCAGGGGATGAACACTGAAGCTTTCTTT CASSLAQGMNTEAFF
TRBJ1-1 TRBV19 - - TGTGCCAGTAGTATAGCGGGGGGGGAGACTGAAGCTTTCTTT CASSIAGGETEAFF
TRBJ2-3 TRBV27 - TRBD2 TGTGCCAGCAGTCAAATCCGGACTAGCGGGGGGGCGAGAGATACGCAGTATTTT CASSQIRTSGGARDTQYF
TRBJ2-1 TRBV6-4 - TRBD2 TGTGCCAGCAGTGACAAAGCGGGGGACTACAATGAGCAGTTCTTC CASSDKAGDYNEQFF